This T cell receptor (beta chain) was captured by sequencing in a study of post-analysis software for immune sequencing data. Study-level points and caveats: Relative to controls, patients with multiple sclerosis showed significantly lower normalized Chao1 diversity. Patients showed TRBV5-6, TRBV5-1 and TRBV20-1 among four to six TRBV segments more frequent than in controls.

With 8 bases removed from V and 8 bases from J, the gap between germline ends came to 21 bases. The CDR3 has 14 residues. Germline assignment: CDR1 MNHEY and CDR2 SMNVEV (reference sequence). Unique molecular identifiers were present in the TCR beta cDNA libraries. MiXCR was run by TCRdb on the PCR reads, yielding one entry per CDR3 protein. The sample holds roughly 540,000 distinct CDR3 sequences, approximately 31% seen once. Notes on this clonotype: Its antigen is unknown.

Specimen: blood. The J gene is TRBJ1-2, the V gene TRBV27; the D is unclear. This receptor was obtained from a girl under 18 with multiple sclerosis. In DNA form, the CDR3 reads TGTGCCAGCTGGTCCGCGGGTCTCAGAGGCGGCTACACCTTC. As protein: CASWSAGLRGGYTF.